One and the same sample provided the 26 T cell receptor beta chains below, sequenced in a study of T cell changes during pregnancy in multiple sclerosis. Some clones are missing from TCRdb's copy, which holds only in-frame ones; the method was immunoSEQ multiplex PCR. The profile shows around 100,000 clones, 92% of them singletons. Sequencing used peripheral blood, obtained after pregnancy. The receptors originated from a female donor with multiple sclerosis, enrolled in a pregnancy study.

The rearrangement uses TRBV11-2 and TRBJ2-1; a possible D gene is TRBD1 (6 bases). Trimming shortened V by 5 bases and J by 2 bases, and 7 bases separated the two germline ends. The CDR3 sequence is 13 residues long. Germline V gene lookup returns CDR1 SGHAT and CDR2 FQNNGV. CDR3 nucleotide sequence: TGTGCCAGCAGCCCAGGGGCCTACAATGAGCAGTTCTTC. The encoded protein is CASSPGAYNEQFF.

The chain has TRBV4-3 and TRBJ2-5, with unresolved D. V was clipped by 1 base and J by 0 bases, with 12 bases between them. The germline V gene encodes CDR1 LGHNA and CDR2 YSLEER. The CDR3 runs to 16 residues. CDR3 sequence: CASSQVPQRYQETQYF. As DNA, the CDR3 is TGCGCCAGCAGCCAAGTTCCTCAGAGGTACCAAGAGACCCAGTACTTC.

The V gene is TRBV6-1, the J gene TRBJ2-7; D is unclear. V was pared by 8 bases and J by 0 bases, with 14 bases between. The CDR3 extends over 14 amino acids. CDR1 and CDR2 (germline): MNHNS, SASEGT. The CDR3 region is CASQTRSLSYEQYF. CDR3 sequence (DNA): TGTGCCAGCCAAACACGGAGCCTCTCCTACGAGCAGTACTTC.

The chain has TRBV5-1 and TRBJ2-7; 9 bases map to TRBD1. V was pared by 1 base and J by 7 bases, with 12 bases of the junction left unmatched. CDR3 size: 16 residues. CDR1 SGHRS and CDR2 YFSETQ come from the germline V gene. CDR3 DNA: TGCGCCAGCAGCTTGAGCCCTACAGGGGGCCCCTGGGAGCAGTACTTC. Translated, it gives CASSLSPTGGPWEQYF. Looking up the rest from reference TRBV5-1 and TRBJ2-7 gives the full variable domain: KAGVTQTPRYLIKTRGQQVTLSCSPISGHRSVSWYQQTPGQGLQFLFEYFSETQRNKGNFPGRFSGRQFSNSRSEMNVSTLELGDSALYLCASSLSPTGGPWEQYFGPGTRLTVT.

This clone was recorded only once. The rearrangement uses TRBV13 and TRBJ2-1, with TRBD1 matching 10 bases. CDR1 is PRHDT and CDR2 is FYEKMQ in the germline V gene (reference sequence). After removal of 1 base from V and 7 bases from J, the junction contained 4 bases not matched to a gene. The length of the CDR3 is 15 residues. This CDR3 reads CASSLDQDRGNEQFF. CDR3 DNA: TGTGCCAGCAGCTTAGATCAGGACAGGGGGAATGAGCAGTTCTTC.

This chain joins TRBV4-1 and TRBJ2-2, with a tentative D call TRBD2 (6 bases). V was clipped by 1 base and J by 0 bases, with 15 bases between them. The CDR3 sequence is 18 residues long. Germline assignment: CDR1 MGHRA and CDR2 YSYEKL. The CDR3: CASSQVGRQSTNTGELFF. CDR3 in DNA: TGCGCCAGCAGCCAAGTTGGGAGGCAGAGTACGAACACCGGGGAGCTGTTTTTT.

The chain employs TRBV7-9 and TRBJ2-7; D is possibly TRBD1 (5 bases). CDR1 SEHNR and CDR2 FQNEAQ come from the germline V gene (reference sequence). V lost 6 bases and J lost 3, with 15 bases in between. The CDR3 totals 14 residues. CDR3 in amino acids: CASSQNPRVYEQYF. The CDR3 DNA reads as TGTGCCAGCAGTCAAAATCCCAGGGTCTACGAGCAGTACTTC. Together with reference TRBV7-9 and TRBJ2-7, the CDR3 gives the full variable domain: DTGVSQNPRHKITKRGQNVTFRCDPISEHNRLYWYRQTLGQGPEFLTYFQNEAQLEKSRLLSDRFSAERPKGSFSTLEIQRTEQGDSAMYLCASSQNPRVYEQYFGPGTRLTVT.

CDR3 coding DNA: TGTGCCAGCAGCCTCAGGACACAGGGATTCGCCGGGGAGCTGTTTTTT. This codes for CASSLRTQGFAGELFF. V usage is TRBV9 and J usage is TRBJ2-2, with D perhaps TRBD1 (6 bases). V lost 4 bases and J 6 bases, leaving 19 bases between the germline ends. CDR3 length: 16 residues. The germline V gene encodes CDR1 SGDLS and CDR2 YYNGEE.

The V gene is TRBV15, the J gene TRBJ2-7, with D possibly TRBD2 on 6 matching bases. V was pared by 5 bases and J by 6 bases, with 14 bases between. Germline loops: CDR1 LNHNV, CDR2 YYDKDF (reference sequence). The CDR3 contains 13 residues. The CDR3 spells CATSSHSGSEQYF. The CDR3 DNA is TGTGCCACCAGCTCCCACTCCGGGAGCGAGCAGTACTTC.

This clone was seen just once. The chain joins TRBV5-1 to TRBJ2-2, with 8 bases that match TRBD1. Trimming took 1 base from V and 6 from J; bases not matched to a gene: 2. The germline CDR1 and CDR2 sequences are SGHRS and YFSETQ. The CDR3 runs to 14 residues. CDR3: CASSLTGGPGELFF. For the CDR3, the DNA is TGCGCCAGCAGCTTGACAGGGGGTCCCGGGGAGCTGTTTTTT.

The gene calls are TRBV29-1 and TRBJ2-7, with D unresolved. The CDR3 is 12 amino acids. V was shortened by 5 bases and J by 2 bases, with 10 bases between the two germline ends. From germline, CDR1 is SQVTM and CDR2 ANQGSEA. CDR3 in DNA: TGCAGCGTTAAAGGAGCAACCTACGAGCAGTACTTC. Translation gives CSVKGATYEQYF.

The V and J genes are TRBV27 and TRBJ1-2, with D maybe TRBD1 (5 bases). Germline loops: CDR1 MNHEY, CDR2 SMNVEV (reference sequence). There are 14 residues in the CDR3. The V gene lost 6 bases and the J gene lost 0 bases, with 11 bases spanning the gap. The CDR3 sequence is CASRWTGANYGYTF. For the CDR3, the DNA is TGTGCCAGCAGATGGACGGGGGCTAACTATGGCTACACCTTC.

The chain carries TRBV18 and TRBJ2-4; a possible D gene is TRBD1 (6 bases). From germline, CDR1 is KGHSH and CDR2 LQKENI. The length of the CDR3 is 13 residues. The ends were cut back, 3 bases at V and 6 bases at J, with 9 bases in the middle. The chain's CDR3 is CASSPQGRNIQYF. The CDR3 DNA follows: TGTGCCAGCTCACCCCAGGGGAGAAACATTCAGTACTTC. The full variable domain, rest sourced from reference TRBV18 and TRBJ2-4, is NAGVMQNPRHLVRRRGQEARLRCSPMKGHSHVYWYRQLPEEGLKFMVYLQKENIIDESGMPKERFSAEFPKEGPSILRIQQVVRGDSAAYFCASSPQGRNIQYFGAGTRLSVL.

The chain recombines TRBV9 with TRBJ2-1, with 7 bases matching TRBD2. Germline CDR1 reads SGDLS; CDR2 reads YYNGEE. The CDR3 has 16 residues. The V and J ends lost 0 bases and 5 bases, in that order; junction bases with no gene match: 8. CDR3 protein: CASSVGTSTVHNEQFF. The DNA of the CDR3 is TGTGCCAGCAGCGTAGGGACTAGTACTGTCCACAATGAGCAGTTCTTC.

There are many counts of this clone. In DNA form, the CDR3 reads TGTGCCAGCAGTGAACTAATCGGGAGCTCCTACGAGCAGTACTTC. Residues: CASSELIGSSYEQYF. The chain recombines TRBV6-1 with TRBJ2-7; D may be TRBD2 (6 bases). V was trimmed by 2 bases and J by 0 bases, leaving 11 bases between them. The CDR3 extends over 15 amino acids. Germline CDR1 MNHNS, CDR2 SASEGT.

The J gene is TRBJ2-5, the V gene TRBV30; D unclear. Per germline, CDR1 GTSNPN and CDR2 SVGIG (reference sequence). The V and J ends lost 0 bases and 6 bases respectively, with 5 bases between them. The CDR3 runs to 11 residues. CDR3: CAWSVLQTQYF. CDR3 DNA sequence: TGTGCCTGGAGTGTACTCCAGACCCAGTACTTC.

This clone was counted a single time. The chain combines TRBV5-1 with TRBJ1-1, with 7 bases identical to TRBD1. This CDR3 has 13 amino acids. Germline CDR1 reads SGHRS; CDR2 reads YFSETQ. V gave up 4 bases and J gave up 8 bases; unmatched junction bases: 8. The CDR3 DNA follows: TGCGCCAGCAGCCTGACAGGGTCTTCCGAAGCTTTCTTT. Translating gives CASSLTGSSEAFF.

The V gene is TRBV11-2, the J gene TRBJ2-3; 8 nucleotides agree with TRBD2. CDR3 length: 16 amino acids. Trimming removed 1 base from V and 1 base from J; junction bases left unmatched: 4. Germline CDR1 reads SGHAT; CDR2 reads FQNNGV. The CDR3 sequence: CASSLVPLAGTDTQYF. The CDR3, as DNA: TGTGCCAGCAGCTTAGTTCCACTAGCGGGCACAGATACGCAGTATTTT. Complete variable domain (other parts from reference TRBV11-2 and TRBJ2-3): EAGVAQSPRYKIIEKRQSVAFWCNPISGHATLYWYQQILGQGPKLLIQFQNNGVVDDSQLPKDRFSAERLKGVDSTLKIQPAKLEDSAVYLCASSLVPLAGTDTQYFGPGTRLTVL.

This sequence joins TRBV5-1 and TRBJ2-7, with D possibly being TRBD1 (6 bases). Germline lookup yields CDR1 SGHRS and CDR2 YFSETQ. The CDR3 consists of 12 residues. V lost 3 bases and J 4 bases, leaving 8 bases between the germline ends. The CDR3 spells CASSSQGYEQYF. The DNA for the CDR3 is TGCGCCAGCAGCTCACAGGGTTACGAGCAGTACTTC.

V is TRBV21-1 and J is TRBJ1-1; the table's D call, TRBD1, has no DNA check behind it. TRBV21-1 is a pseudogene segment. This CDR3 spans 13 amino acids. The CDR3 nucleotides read TGTGCCAGCAGCAAAGCGAGGGGCAGGGGAGCTTTCTTT. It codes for CASSKARGRGAFF.

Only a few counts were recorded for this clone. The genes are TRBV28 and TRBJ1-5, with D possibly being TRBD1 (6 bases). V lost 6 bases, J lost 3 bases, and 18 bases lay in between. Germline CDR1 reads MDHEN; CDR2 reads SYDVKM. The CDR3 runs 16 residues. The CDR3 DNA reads TGTGCCAGCAGGACACAGGGCGATGGCAACAATCAGCCCCAGCATTTT. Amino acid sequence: CASRTQGDGNNQPQHF.

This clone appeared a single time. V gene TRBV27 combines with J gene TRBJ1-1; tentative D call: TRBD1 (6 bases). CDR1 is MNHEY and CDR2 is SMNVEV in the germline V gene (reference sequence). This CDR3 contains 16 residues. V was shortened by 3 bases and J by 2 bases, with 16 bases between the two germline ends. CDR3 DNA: TGTGCCAGCAGTTTTGGCCCCGCGGGGGCAAACACTGAAGCTTTCTTT. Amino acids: CASSFGPAGANTEAFF.

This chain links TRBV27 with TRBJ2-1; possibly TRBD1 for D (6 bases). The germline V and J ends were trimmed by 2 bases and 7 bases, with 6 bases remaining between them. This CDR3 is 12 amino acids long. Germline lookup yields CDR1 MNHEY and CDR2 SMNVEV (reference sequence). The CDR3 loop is CASSLRGNEQFF. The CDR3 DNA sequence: TGTGCCAGCAGTTTAAGGGGGAATGAGCAGTTCTTC.

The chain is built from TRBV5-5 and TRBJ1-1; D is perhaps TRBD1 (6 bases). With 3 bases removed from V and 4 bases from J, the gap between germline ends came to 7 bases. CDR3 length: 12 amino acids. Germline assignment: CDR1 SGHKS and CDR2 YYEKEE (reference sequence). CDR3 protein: CASSSGVTEAFF. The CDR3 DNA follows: TGTGCCAGCAGCTCAGGGGTCACTGAAGCTTTCTTT.

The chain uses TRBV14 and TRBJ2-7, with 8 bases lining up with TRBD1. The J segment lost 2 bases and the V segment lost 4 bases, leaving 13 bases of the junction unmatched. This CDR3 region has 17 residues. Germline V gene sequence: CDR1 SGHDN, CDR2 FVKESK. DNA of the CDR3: TGTGCCAGCAGCCGATACCCGACCCCGACAGGGGCCTACGAGCAGTACTTC. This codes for CASSRYPTPTGAYEQYF.

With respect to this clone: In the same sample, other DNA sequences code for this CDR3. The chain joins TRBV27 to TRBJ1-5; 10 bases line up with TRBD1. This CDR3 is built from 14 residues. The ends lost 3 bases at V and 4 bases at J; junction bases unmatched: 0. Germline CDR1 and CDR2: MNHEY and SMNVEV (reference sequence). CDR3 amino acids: CASSLDRGNQPQHF. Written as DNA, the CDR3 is TGTGCCAGCAGTTTGGACAGGGGGAATCAGCCCCAGCATTTT.